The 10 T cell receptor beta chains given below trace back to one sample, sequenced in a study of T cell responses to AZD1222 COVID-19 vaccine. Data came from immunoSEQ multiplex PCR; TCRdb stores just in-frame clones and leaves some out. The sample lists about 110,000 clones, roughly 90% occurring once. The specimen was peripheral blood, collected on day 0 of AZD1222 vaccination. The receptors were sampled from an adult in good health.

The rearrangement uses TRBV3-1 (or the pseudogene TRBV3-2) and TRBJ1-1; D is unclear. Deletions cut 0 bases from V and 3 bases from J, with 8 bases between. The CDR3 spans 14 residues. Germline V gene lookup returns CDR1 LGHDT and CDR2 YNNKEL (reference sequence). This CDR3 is CASSQDRPDTEAFF. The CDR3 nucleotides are TGTGCCAGCAGCCAAGACAGACCCGACACTGAAGCTTTCTTT.

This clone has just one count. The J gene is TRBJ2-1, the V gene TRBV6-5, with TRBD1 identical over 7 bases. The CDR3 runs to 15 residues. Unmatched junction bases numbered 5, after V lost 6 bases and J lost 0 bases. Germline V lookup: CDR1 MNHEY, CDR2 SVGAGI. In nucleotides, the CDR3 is TGTGCCAGCAGCCAACAGGGGAGCTCCTACAATGAGCAGTTCTTC. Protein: CASSQQGSSYNEQFF.

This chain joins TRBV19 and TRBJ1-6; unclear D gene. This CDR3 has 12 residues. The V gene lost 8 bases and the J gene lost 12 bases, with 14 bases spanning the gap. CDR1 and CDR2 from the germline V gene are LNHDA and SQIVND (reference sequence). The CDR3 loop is CASGSGREPLHF. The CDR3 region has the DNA TGTGCCAGTGGGTCGGGCCGGGAACCCCTCCACTTT.

The CDR3 sequence is CASSFRGSSNQPQHF. In DNA, the CDR3 is TGTGCCAGCAGTTTTCGTGGTTCGAGCAATCAGCCCCAGCATTTT. The chain is built from TRBV6-2 or TRBV6-3 and TRBJ1-5, with D unresolved. Germline values: CDR1 MNHEY, CDR2 SVGEGT. Trimming left V 4 bases short and J 1 base short, with 11 bases between. The CDR3 contains 15 residues.

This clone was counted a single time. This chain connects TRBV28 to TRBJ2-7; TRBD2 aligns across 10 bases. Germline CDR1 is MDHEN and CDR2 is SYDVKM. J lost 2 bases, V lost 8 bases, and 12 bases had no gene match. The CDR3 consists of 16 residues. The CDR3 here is CASPPSGSPIPYEQYF. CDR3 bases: TGTGCCAGCCCCCCTAGCGGGAGCCCCATCCCCTACGAGCAGTACTTC.

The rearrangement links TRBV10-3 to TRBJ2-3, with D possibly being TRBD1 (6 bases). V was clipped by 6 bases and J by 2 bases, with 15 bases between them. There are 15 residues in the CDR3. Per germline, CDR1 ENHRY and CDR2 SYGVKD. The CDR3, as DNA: TGTGCCATCAGCGAAAACGGACAGCACACAGATACGCAGTATTTT. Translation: CAISENGQHTDTQYF.

The CDR3 region is CASSPPYSFNYGYTF. CDR3 nucleotide sequence: TGTGCCAGCTCACCACCATACAGTTTTAACTATGGCTACACCTTC. The rearrangement joins TRBV18 to TRBJ1-2; no reliable D call. V gave up 0 bases and J gave up 1 base, with 9 bases separating them. Germline V gene sequence: CDR1 KGHSH, CDR2 LQKENI. The CDR3 runs 15 residues.

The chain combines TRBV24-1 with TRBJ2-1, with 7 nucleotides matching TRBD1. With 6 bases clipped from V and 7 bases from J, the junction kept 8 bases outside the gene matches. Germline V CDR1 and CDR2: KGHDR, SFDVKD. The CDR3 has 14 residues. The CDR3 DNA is TGTGCCACCAGTCGAGGACAGGCTGGAAATGAGCAGTTCTTC. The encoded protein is CATSRGQAGNEQFF.

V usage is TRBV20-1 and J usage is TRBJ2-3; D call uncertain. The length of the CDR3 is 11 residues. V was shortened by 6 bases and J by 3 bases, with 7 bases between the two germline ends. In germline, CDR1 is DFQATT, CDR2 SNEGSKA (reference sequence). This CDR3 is CSAQETDTQYF. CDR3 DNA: TGCAGTGCCCAGGAAACAGATACGCAGTATTTT.

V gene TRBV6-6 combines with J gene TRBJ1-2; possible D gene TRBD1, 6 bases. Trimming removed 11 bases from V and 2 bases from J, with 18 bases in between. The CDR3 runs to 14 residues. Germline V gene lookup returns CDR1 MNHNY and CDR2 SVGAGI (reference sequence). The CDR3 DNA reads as TGTGCCGGGGCAGGGGTGGGAGCGAACTATGGCTACACCTTC. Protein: CAGAGVGANYGYTF.